The 18 T cell receptor beta chains below all came from one sample that was sequenced in a study of cytomegalovirus exposure and HLA in healthy donors. It was with 60 Vbeta and 13 Jbeta primers that the PCR ran. The protocol was immunoSEQ multiplex PCR, while the TCRdb copy is restricted to in-frame clones and leaves out a portion. The sample carries about 140,000 clones, 82% recorded once. The sequenced sample was PBMCs. The receptors come from an older woman in good health and CMV-seropositive.

The sample holds a few counts of this clone. V and J are TRBV7-2 and TRBJ2-3, with D possibly matching TRBD2 (6 bases). Germline CDR1 and CDR2: SGHTA and FQGNSA. CDR3 size: 13 residues. V was pared by 5 bases and J by 5 bases, with 11 bases between. DNA for the CDR3: TGTGCCAGCAGCCCGGGGGTACGAGATACGCAGTATTTT. Amino acid sequence: CASSPGVRDTQYF.

The V and J genes are TRBV9 and TRBJ2-5; no reliable D call. V dropped 0 bases and J dropped 1 base, with 4 bases sitting between them. The CDR3 consists of 13 residues. From germline, CDR1 is SGDLS and CDR2 YYNGEE. Here the CDR3 reads CASSVASQETQYF. In nucleotides, the CDR3 is TGTGCCAGCAGCGTAGCTTCCCAAGAGACCCAGTACTTC.

The chain couples TRBV2 to TRBJ1-5, with TRBD1 identical over 10 bases. The CDR3 totals 17 residues. Germline trimming cut 5 bases from V and 2 bases from J; bases unmatched to any gene: 9. The germline CDR1 and CDR2 sequences are SNHLY and FYNNEI. DNA for the CDR3: TGTGCCAGCAGTCTTCTGACAGGGGGCGCAGGCAATCAGCCCCAGCATTTT. Translating gives CASSLLTGGAGNQPQHF.

This clone was seen only a few times. V gene TRBV25-1 combines with J gene TRBJ2-7, with a weak D call TRBD1 (6 bases). Per germline, CDR1 MGHDK and CDR2 SYGVNS. There are 15 residues in the CDR3. V was pared by 3 bases and J by 2 bases, with 14 bases between. CDR3 nucleotides: TGTGCCAGCAGTGATCCCCGACAGGACCCCTACGAGCAGTACTTC. This gives the protein CASSDPRQDPYEQYF.

V and J are TRBV30 and TRBJ2-7; no firm D call. Germline CDR1 GTSNPN, CDR2 SVGIG (reference sequence). The CDR3 consists of 12 residues. V was pared by 4 bases and J by 7 bases, with 14 bases between. The CDR3 protein is CAWNLLSREQYF. CDR3 coding DNA: TGTGCCTGGAACCTACTTTCTAGAGAGCAGTACTTC.

V is TRBV5-8 and J is TRBJ2-1, with TRBD1 matching 10 bases. Losses at the gene ends were 5 bases for V and 2 bases for J; bases not matched to a gene: 4. This CDR3 has 15 amino acids. Germline V gene lookup returns CDR1 SGHTS and CDR2 YDEGEE. CDR3 DNA sequence: TGTGCCAGCAGACCGGGACAGGGGCCCTACAATGAGCAGTTCTTC. Protein product: CASRPGQGPYNEQFF.

This chain links TRBV2 with TRBJ2-5; 7 nucleotides line up with TRBD1. CDR1 is SNHLY, CDR2 FYNNEI, per germline. This CDR3 is 14 amino acids long. Trimming cost V 3 bases and J 4 bases; bases outside gene matches: 5. This CDR3 is CASSEGDSRETQYF. The CDR3 DNA sequence: TGTGCCAGCAGTGAGGGGGACAGTCGAGAGACCCAGTACTTC.

J is TRBJ2-2 and V is TRBV7-3; 12 bases align to TRBD2. After removal of 0 bases from V and 6 bases from J, the junction contained 8 bases not matched to a gene. CDR1 SGHTA and CDR2 FQGTGA come from the germline V gene. This CDR3 has 18 residues. CDR3 coding DNA: TGTGCCAGCAGCTTAACCCCGCTCCTAGCGGGAGGGGCCGGGGAGCTGTTTTTT. As protein: CASSLTPLLAGGAGELFF. Drawing the rest from reference TRBV7-3 and TRBJ2-2, the complete variable domain is GAGVSQTPSNKVTEKGKYVELRCDPISGHTALYWYRQSLGQGPEFLIYFQGTGAADDSGLPNDRFFAVRPEGSVSTLKIQRTERGDSAVYLCASSLTPLLAGGAGELFFGEGSRLTVL.

The chain links TRBV2 to TRBJ1-4, with D possibly matching TRBD1 (6 bases). This CDR3 region has 15 residues. Germline CDR1 SNHLY, CDR2 FYNNEI. The V end was cut by 7 bases, the J end by 3 bases, with 15 bases between. CDR3 sequence (DNA): TGTGCCAGCACCAAGTCAACAGGGTCTAATGAAAAACTGTTTTTT. Translation gives CASTKSTGSNEKLFF.

The V call is TRBV27, the J call TRBJ2-1; 8 bases fit TRBD1. The V and J ends lost 5 bases and 6 bases, in that order; junction bases with no gene match: 9. The CDR3 runs to 15 residues. CDR1 is MNHEY and CDR2 is SMNVEV in the germline V gene (reference sequence). CDR3 residues: CASSPYRGSGNEQFF. Here the CDR3 DNA reads TGTGCCAGCAGTCCCTACAGGGGGTCGGGCAATGAGCAGTTCTTC.

The chain uses TRBV18 and TRBJ2-4; TRBD1 agrees at 8 bases. The germline CDR1 and CDR2 sequences are KGHSH and LQKENI. The CDR3 consists of 15 residues. The J segment lost 9 bases and the V segment lost 2 bases, leaving 9 bases of the junction unmatched. This chain's CDR3 is CASSPSGQGTGIQYF. CDR3 bases: TGTGCCAGCTCACCATCCGGACAGGGAACGGGCATTCAGTACTTC.

The chain links TRBV18 to TRBJ2-3; maybe TRBD2 (5 bases). The CDR3 loop spans 13 amino acids. Germline V lookup: CDR1 KGHSH, CDR2 LQKENI. The V end lost 6 bases, the J end lost 5 bases, and 12 bases lay between the germline ends. In DNA, the CDR3 is TGTGCCAGCTCCGTTGGGAGTGGAGATACGCAGTATTTT. Its protein is CASSVGSGDTQYF.

This chain links TRBV19 with TRBJ2-7; TRBD2 might be the D (6 bases). The CDR3 runs 15 residues. Germline assignment: CDR1 LNHDA and CDR2 SQIVND (reference sequence). The V end lost 3 bases, the J end lost 2 bases, and 14 bases lay between the germline ends. Here the CDR3 DNA reads TGTGCCAGTAGTATCAGACTAGTCAGTCCCTACGAGCAGTACTTC. Protein sequence: CASSIRLVSPYEQYF.

The chain uses TRBV19 and TRBJ2-2, with a tentative D call TRBD1 (6 bases). The CDR3 length is 15 residues. Germline V gene lookup returns CDR1 LNHDA and CDR2 SQIVND (reference sequence). Trimming pared 10 bases from V and 4 bases from J, leaving 19 bases between. CDR3 DNA: TGTGCCACCACGCACCCCACAGGGCGCACCGGGGAGCTGTTTTTT. Translated, it gives CATTHPTGRTGELFF.

This chain links TRBV27 with TRBJ2-7; TRBD2 matches 7 bases. The CDR3 has 15 amino acids. From germline, CDR1 is MNHEY and CDR2 SMNVEV (reference sequence). Unmatched junction bases numbered 14, after V lost 8 bases and J lost 4 bases. CDR3 nucleotide sequence: TGTGCCAGCTCCTTGGGGGGACCGGGAGGTTACGAGCAGTACTTC. Its translation: CASSLGGPGGYEQYF.

The J gene is TRBJ2-2, the V gene TRBV4-3; D is uncertain. CDR1 is LGHNA, CDR2 YSLEER, per germline. V lost 6 bases and J 4 bases, leaving 15 bases between the germline ends. The CDR3 runs 15 residues. In DNA form, the CDR3 reads TGCGCCAGCAGTTCCACGGCTAGGATCACCGGGGAGCTGTTTTTT. Amino acids: CASSSTARITGELFF.

The V and J genes are TRBV27 and TRBJ2-3, with a possible D match to TRBD2 (5 bases). Germline CDR1 is MNHEY and CDR2 is SMNVEV (reference sequence). The ends were cut back, 4 bases at V and 0 bases at J, with 11 bases in the middle. The CDR3 contains 15 residues. The CDR3: CASSSLVPSTDTQYF. The CDR3, as DNA: TGTGCCAGCAGTTCACTAGTCCCGAGCACAGATACGCAGTATTTT.

This clone was found a few times. The CDR3 spells CSVKGGMNTEAFF. In nucleotides, the CDR3 is TGCAGCGTCAAAGGGGGCATGAACACTGAAGCTTTCTTT. This chain links TRBV29-1 with TRBJ1-1; 7 positions agree with TRBD1. Germline CDR1 and CDR2: SQVTM and ANQGSEA. This CDR3 spans 13 amino acids. V trimming: 6 bases; J trimming: 0 bases; junction bases outside the gene matches: 4.